The clone carrying this T cell receptor beta chain was observed at least ten times. Its antigen is unidentified. This entry belongs to a study of T cells in Graves' hyperthyroidism and ophthalmopathy. CDR1 is SQVTM, CDR2 ANQGSEA, per germline. The CDR3 extends over 15 amino acids. The V end was cut by 0 bases, the J end by 0 bases, with 11 bases between. Authors of the study amplified TCR beta CDR3 regions from RNA transcripts. The TCR CDR3 first-round RT-PCR relied on the HTBI primer set. Using its own MiXCR run on the multiplex PCR reads, TCRdb lists one record per CDR3 protein. Among roughly 720,000 distinct CDR3 sequences, 15% to 20% were seen once, and the ten largest hold less than 20%. General observations from the study: Peripheral blood also featured most of the thyroid clonotypes expanded above 0.001.

The chain combines TRBV29-1 with TRBJ1-1; unclear D gene. Sequencing was performed on blood. The sequence was obtained from a middle-aged man with Graves' hyperthyroidism. CDR3 sequence: CSVEEEETMNTEAFF. Written as DNA, the CDR3 is TGCAGCGTTGAAGAGGAGGAGACTATGAACACTGAAGCTTTCTTT.